This T cell receptor beta chain came from a study of blood T cells in healthy people across ages. With a J-beta primer mix and a sample-barcoded 5' primer, a second PCR ran roughly 7 to 11 cycles. TCRdb itself ran the 5' RACE reads through MiXCR, one entry per CDR3 protein. The sample lists roughly 700,000 distinct CDR3 sequences, about 30% occurring once. This clonotype was counted many times. The germline gives CDR1 MNHEY, CDR2 SVGAGI. The CDR3 sequence is 14 residues long. With 2 bases clipped from V and 4 bases from J, the junction kept 5 bases outside the gene matches. The receptor was derived from a woman older than 75 in good health. The chain joins TRBV6-5 to TRBJ2-7, with TRBD1 identical over 7 bases. Material: blood. CDR3 DNA sequence: TGTGCCAGCAGTTACGGACAACAGGGGTACGAGCAGTACTTC. Translation: CASSYGQQGYEQYF.